This TCR beta chain was found in a study of T cell responses to AZD1222 COVID-19 vaccine. Libraries were prepared by immunoSEQ multiplex PCR; TCRdb keeps only in-frame clonotypes and omits some of them. Of 150,000 to 200,000 clones listed, roughly 92% are singletons. Findings and caveats of the study: The study found vaccine-associated CD4 TCRs spanning spike, dominant at 160-218 and 743-854. Within unmutated variant regions lay the reported targets of nearly half of spike-specific TCRs.

This clone was picked up one time. Its antigen is as yet unknown. V lost 6 bases, J lost 3 bases, and 9 bases stayed unmatched. The CDR3 loop spans 15 amino acids. The germline gives CDR1 MNHEY, CDR2 SVGAGI. The rearrangement uses TRBV6-5 and TRBJ1-1, with TRBD1 matching over 8 bases. This receptor was identified in an adult in good health. The material was peripheral blood, obtained on day 0 of AZD1222 vaccination. The CDR3 protein is CASRPRTGTDTEAFF. As DNA, the CDR3 is TGTGCCAGCAGACCTAGGACAGGGACGGACACTGAAGCTTTCTTT.